This T cell receptor beta chain stems from a study of T cells after yellow fever vaccination. Study findings and constraints: In post-booster samples, most primary-vaccination clones reappeared (approximately 96% CD4, around 87% CD8).

Worth noting for this clonotype: The antigen is undetermined.

MiXCR, run by TCRdb on the 5' RACE reads, gives a single entry per CDR3 protein. The sample includes 600,000 to 750,000 distinct CDR3 sequences, roughly an eighth seen only once; the top ten take about 15%. Germline assignment: CDR1 SGHAT and CDR2 FQNNGV. This CDR3 is 15 amino acids long. V lost 2 bases to trimming and J lost 3 bases, with 14 bases between them. V gene TRBV11-2 combines with J gene TRBJ2-7, with no clear D. The TCR comes from a man in his thirties or forties who received the YFV17D yellow fever vaccine. The sample consisted of PBMCs, taken on the day of the yellow fever booster vaccination. CDR3 nucleotide sequence: TGTGCCAGCAGCTTAAGGGCCGACGGTAGCTACGAGCAGTACTTC. Protein product: CASSLRADGSYEQYF.